A selection of T cell receptor beta chains follows, all from one sample in a study of shared clonotypes between healthy human individuals. Clones were sequenced by immunoSEQ multiplex PCR, and TCRdb holds only the in-frame ones, with some missing. The sample lists some 2,000,000 clones; around 95% were seen once. The source material was naive CD4+ T cells sorted from blood. The receptors were gathered from a man aged 18-30 years in good health. Both conserved end residues are part of each CDR3. A D gene is named only where the DNA matches it firmly. Some rows mark clone size as missing; the rest say once, few, many or name a class of expanded clone.

NA,TRBV6-6,TRBJ1-2,NA,TGTGCCAGCAGTGAGTCGGCGAACTATGGCTACACCTTC,CASSESANYGYTF
NA,TRBV9,TRBJ2-7,once,TGTGCCAGCAGCGTAGGAGGGGGGGCCGAGTACGAGCAGTACTTC,CASSVGGGAEYEQYF
NA,TRBV28,TRBJ2-5,NA,TGTGCCAGCAGTTTGGAGCTTGATCGGTGGAATCAAGAGACCCAGTACTTC,CASSLELDRWNQETQYF
TRBD2,TRBV2,TRBJ2-3,NA,TGTGCCAGCAGGGTCAGACTAGCACCAGATACGCAGTATTTT,CASRVRLAPDTQYF
TRBD1,TRBV4-2,TRBJ2-7,NA,TGTGCCAGCAGCCAAGGGCAGGGGGTCTACGAGCAGTACTTC,CASSQGQGVYEQYF
NA,TRBV30,TRBJ1-4,NA,TGTGCCTGGACCGAATCCAACTTGCTTAATGAAAAACTGTTTTTT,CAWTESNLLNEKLFF
NA,TRBV2,TRBJ1-2,NA,TGTGCCAGCAGTCCCGGGGTCAACTATGGCTACACCTTC,CASSPGVNYGYTF
NA,TRBV6-5,TRBJ1-1,NA,TGTGCCAGCAGCCCTGGGCCTTACACTGAAGCTTTCTTT,CASSPGPYTEAFF
TRBD2,TRBV7-7,TRBJ2-1,NA,TGTGCTAGCAGCCCAGCCCCCTGGGTGGCGGGGGTTTACAATGAGCAGTTCTTC,CASSPAPWVAGVYNEQFF
NA,TRBV4-3,TRBJ2-7,NA,TGCGCCAGCAGCCAAGATAGCCTAGCTGTGACCTCCTACGAGCAGTACTTC,CASSQDSLAVTSYEQYF
TRBD1,TRBV6-6,TRBJ2-7,NA,TGTGCCAGCAGTACAACAGGGGGCTACGAGCAGTACTTC,CASSTTGGYEQYF
NA,TRBV2,TRBJ1-2,once,TGTGCCAGCAGGGCACACTCAAACAGCTATGGCTACACCTTC,CASRAHSNSYGYTF
NA,TRBV30,TRBJ1-1,NA,TGTGCCTGGAGTCACGGGGGGGTCCTGAACACTGAAGCTTTCTTT,CAWSHGGVLNTEAFF
TRBD1,TRBV7-2,TRBJ2-5,NA,TGTGCCAGCAGTTCGGACAGGGCCTCGAGAGAGACCCAGTACTTC,CASSSDRASRETQYF
NA,TRBV2,TRBJ1-1,NA,TGTGCCAGCAGTGATTTAGACAGGCCGAACACTGAAGCTTTCTTT,CASSDLDRPNTEAFF
NA,TRBV6-4,TRBJ2-4,NA,TGTGCCGGAAAAGAATGGTGCACCAAAAACATTCAGTACTTC,CAGKEWCTKNIQYF
NA,TRBV7-6,TRBJ2-1,NA,TGTGCCAGCAGCCCAACTAGCCCCGCCTCGTGGATTGAGCAGTTCTTC,CASSPTSPASWIEQFF
NA,TRBV28,TRBJ2-7,NA,TGTGCCAGCAGGCGGGGACAGTCCTACGAGCAGTACTTC,CASRRGQSYEQYF
NA,TRBV4-1,TRBJ1-6,NA,TGCGCCAGCAGCCAACAGGGCGGGGGACTCAATTCACCCCTCCACTTT,CASSQQGGGLNSPLHF
NA,TRBV30,TRBJ1-6,NA,TGTGCCTGGAGTGTTAAGGGTATGAATTCACCCCTCCACTTT,CAWSVKGMNSPLHF
NA,TRBV11-2,TRBJ1-2,NA,TGTGCCAGCAGCTTAGGTGGGGTCGGAAGCCATGGCTACACCTTC,CASSLGGVGSHGYTF
NA,TRBV30,TRBJ2-3,NA,TGTGCCTGGAGTGGGATCTCATCCACAGATACGCAGTATTTT,CAWSGISSTDTQYF
NA,TRBV2,TRBJ2-3,NA,TGTGCCAGCAGTGAACAGGGAACAGATACGCAGTATTTT,CASSEQGTDTQYF
NA,TRBV27,TRBJ2-5,NA,TGTGCCAGCAGTCCAACCCCGACGCCTTGGTACCAAGAGACCCAGTACTTC,CASSPTPTPWYQETQYF
TRBD1,TRBV28,TRBJ2-7,NA,TGTGCCAGCAGTCTATCCCGGGACAGGTTCTACGAGCAGTACTTC,CASSLSRDRFYEQYF
NA,TRBV12-5,TRBJ2-7,NA,TGTGCTAGTGGCCACAACTACGAGCAGTACTTC,CASGHNYEQYF
TRBD1,TRBV7-9,TRBJ2-1,once,TGTGCCAGCAGCTCCCGGACAGGGGGCCACAATGAGCAGTTCTTC,CASSSRTGGHNEQFF
TRBD2,TRBV27,TRBJ2-2,once,TGTGCCAGCGGGTTACTAGCGGGGGCCCAGAACACCGGGGAGCTGTTTTTT,CASGLLAGAQNTGELFF
NA,TRBV5-1,TRBJ1-1,NA,TGCGCCAGCAGCTTGGCCTTGGGAGGTGGAAACACTGAAGCTTTCTTT,CASSLALGGGNTEAFF
NA,TRBV5-6,TRBJ2-2,NA,TGTGCCAGCCCCGGGGAGCTGTTTTTT,CASPGELFF
NA,TRBV10-3,TRBJ2-3,NA,TGTGCCATCAGTGTCGACACAGATACGCAGTATTTT,CAISVDTDTQYF
NA,TRBV19,TRBJ1-2,NA,TGTGCCAGTAGATCCGGAGTCGACGTATATGGCTACACCTTC,CASRSGVDVYGYTF
TRBD1,TRBV19,TRBJ2-7,once,TGTGCCAGTAGTATCTCAGGGGGCCTCTACGAGCAGTACTTC,CASSISGGLYEQYF
NA,TRBV18,TRBJ2-5,few,TGTGCCAGCTCACCAAGGCTAGGGATTTCTCAAGAGACCCAGTACTTC,CASSPRLGISQETQYF
TRBD2,TRBV6-1,TRBJ2-7,NA,TGTGCCAGCAGTGGGGAGCGGGGGGCCCCCTACGAGCAGTACTTC,CASSGERGAPYEQYF
NA,TRBV5-4,TRBJ2-2,NA,TGTGCCAGCAGCTTGTTGGGGGCGAGCACTTCGAGCGGGGAGCTGTTTTTT,CASSLLGASTSSGELFF
NA,TRBV27,TRBJ2-3,NA,TGTGCCAGCAGTTTCCGGGGCATTGGCACAGATACGCAGTATTTT,CASSFRGIGTDTQYF
NA,TRBV5-6,TRBJ2-5,NA,TGTGCCAGCAGCCTTCCCGGGCGCTTCTTGGAGGAGACCCAGTACTTC,CASSLPGRFLEETQYF
TRBD2,TRBV9,TRBJ2-2,once,TGTGCCAGCACCAAGGGACTAGCGGCCACCGGGGAGCTGTTTTTT,CASTKGLAATGELFF
NA,TRBV4-3,TRBJ2-5,NA,TGCGCCAGCAGCCAAGAAGGGGCCCAAGAGACCCAGTACTTC,CASSQEGAQETQYF
TRBD2,TRBV28,TRBJ2-5,NA,TGTGCCAGCAGTTTTCCTCAGGTTGGGAGGGGAGAGACCCAGTACTTC,CASSFPQVGRGETQYF
NA,TRBV6-5,TRBJ1-4,NA,TGTGCCACAGGTGGTTACGGGGAAAAACTGTTTTTT,CATGGYGEKLFF
NA,TRBV11-3,TRBJ2-2,NA,TGTGCCAGCAGCTTAGAAGCAGGTCCCGGGGAGCTGTTTTTT,CASSLEAGPGELFF
NA,TRBV10-2,TRBJ2-7,once,TGCGCCAGCAGTGAAAGGGACCAAACTTTGTCCGAGCAGTACTTC,CASSERDQTLSEQYF
NA,TRBV28,TRBJ2-5,NA,TGTGCCAGCAGTTCCTTACAGGTTCAAGAGACCCAGTACTTC,CASSSLQVQETQYF
TRBD2,TRBV19,TRBJ2-7,NA,TGTGCCAGTAGTATCTCATCACTAGCGGGTTCATCCTACGAGCAGTACTTC,CASSISSLAGSSYEQYF
NA,TRBV6-1,TRBJ1-6,NA,TGTGCCAGCAATAGCCAGGGGACACATGATTCACCCCTCCACTTT,CASNSQGTHDSPLHF
NA,TRBV18,TRBJ1-1,NA,TGTGCCAGCTCACCACCGGGAGGCTTGAACACTGAAGCTTTCTTT,CASSPPGGLNTEAFF
TRBD1,TRBV11-2,TRBJ1-4,NA,TGTGCCAGCAGCTATAGGACAGGTCGGCTGGGTGAACTGTTTTTT,CASSYRTGRLGELFF
NA,TRBV25-1,TRBJ2-1,NA,TGTGCCAGCAAAGAGGCGGGCTCCTACAATGAGCAGTTCTTC,CASKEAGSYNEQFF
TRBD1,TRBV7-2,TRBJ2-2,NA,TGTGCCAGCAGCCCCCGGGTGGGACAGGACAACACCGGGGAGCTGTTTTTT,CASSPRVGQDNTGELFF
NA,TRBV2,TRBJ1-5,NA,TGTGCCAGCAACCCCGCAGGGCGAAGCCAGCCCCAGCATTTT,CASNPAGRSQPQHF
NA,TRBV10-3,TRBJ1-2,NA,TGTGCCATCAGGGAGGGAGGGGTTGAGGGCTACACCTTC,CAIREGGVEGYTF